The clone carrying this T cell receptor beta chain was seen repeatedly, ten times or more. Its antigen remains unidentified. This CDR3 has 16 residues. V lost 7 bases and J lost 3; bases outside the gene matches: 11. CDR1 is MDHEN, CDR2 SYDVKM, per germline. TCRdb fed the 5' RACE reads into MiXCR, producing one record per CDR3 protein. Of around 340,000 distinct CDR3 sequences listed, 7.5% to 9% are singletons. This record belongs to a study of T cells after yellow fever vaccination. Study results and caveats: Contaminating bulk clonotypes could be abundant in FACS-sorted repertoires.

The genes are TRBV28 and TRBJ2-5; TRBD1 matches at 10 bases. Material: PBMCs, obtained on the day of the first yellow fever vaccination. The sequence came from a man between 18 and 29 years old who received the YFV17D yellow fever vaccine. CDR3 loop: CASTSGGQGREETQYF. CDR3 nucleotides: TGTGCCAGCACCTCCGGGGGACAGGGGAGGGAAGAGACCCAGTACTTC.